Each of the 27 T cell receptor beta chains below was sequenced from the same sample in a study of a mutant IDH1 vaccine in newly diagnosed glioma (dated by TCRdb to 2020 to 2023). Their antigens remain unidentified. Libraries were prepared through the immunoSEQ multiplex PCR assay. TCRdb re-hosts the immuneACCESS table, in-frame sequences only. Its copies lack some clones; in the studies checked, an unresolved V gene accounts for under half of them, and the cause for the rest is not known. The sample contains 50,000 to 85,000 clones, 84% of them found a single time. Less than 15% of the sample is held by the ten biggest clonotypes. Interpreted using the paper, the time point label stands for: week 23, last vaccination. Each vaccine dose was 300 ug of a 20-mer mutant IDH1 peptide in Montanide, given subcutaneously with topical imiquimod. The sequenced sample was PBMCs, obtained from a glioma patient whose treatment included an IDH1 peptide vaccine. The receptors come from a man younger than 30 with glioma.

The gene calls are TRBV7-2 and TRBJ1-2; no reliable D call. Trimming removed 7 bases at V and 6 bases at J, with 18 bases between. CDR1 and CDR2 (germline): SGHTA, FQGNSA. The CDR3 runs 14 residues. The CDR3 DNA reads as TGTGCCAGCACCCAGTATAGCCCCTTGGATGGCTACACCTTC. Its translation: CASTQYSPLDGYTF.

This clone was counted a few times. The chain joins TRBV30 to TRBJ1-5; D unclear. The CDR3 contains 14 residues. V lost 7 bases, J lost 2 bases, and 15 bases lay in between. Looked up from germline, CDR1 is GTSNPN and CDR2 is SVGIG (reference sequence). The CDR3 coding sequence is TGTGCCTCCCAGTGGGGTGGGGGCAATCAGCCCCAGCATTTT. Its translation: CASQWGGGNQPQHF. The full variable domain, in which reference TRBV30 and TRBJ1-5 provide the parts outside the CDR3, is SQTIHQWPATLVQPVGSPLSLECTVEGTSNPNLYWYRQAAGRGLQLLFYSVGIGQISSEVPQNLSASRPQDRQFILSSKKLLLSDSGFYLCASQWGGGNQPQHFGDGTRLSIL.

J is TRBJ2-7 and V is TRBV5-1, with 7 bases identical to TRBD1. Per germline, CDR1 SGHRS and CDR2 YFSETQ. CDR3 length equals 13 residues. V shed 3 bases and J 5 bases; nucleotides not matched to a gene: 5. CDR3 sequence reads: CASSSIRGNEQYF. The CDR3 coding sequence is TGCGCCAGCAGCTCGATCAGGGGGAACGAGCAGTACTTC.

The CDR3 DNA follows: TGCGCCAGCAGCCAAGATGCCGCCCGGGACAGGAGTAGGGCTTTCTTT. This encodes CASSQDAARDRSRAFF. The genes are TRBV4-1 and TRBJ1-1, with 8 positions matching TRBD1. The CDR3 length is 16 residues. CDR1 is MGHRA and CDR2 is YSYEKL in the germline V gene. The J segment lost 11 bases and the V segment lost 0 bases, leaving 14 bases of the junction unmatched.

CDR3 nucleotides: TGTGCCAGCAGCCCGACAGTAAACACTGAAGCTTTCTTT. Translating gives CASSPTVNTEAFF. V gene TRBV7-6 combines with J gene TRBJ1-1; D perhaps matches TRBD1 (5 bases). V lost 5 bases and J 2 bases, leaving 9 bases between the germline ends. Germline values: CDR1 SGHVS, CDR2 FNYEAQ. The CDR3 is 13 residues long.

The chain has TRBV7-9 and TRBJ1-5, with D possibly being TRBD1 (6 bases). The CDR3 has 13 residues. V lost 3 bases and J 4 bases, leaving 7 bases between the germline ends. The germline gives CDR1 SEHNR, CDR2 FQNEAQ (reference sequence). The DNA for the CDR3 is TGTGCCAGCAGCTTGCAGGGGAATCAGCCCCAGCATTTT. Amino acids: CASSLQGNQPQHF.

This sequence joins TRBV19 and TRBJ2-5; TRBD2 might be the D (6 bases). The CDR3 loop spans 16 amino acids. The V gene's germline CDR1 is LNHDA and CDR2 SQIVND (reference sequence). Trimming left V 3 bases short and J 5 bases short, with 19 bases between. The CDR3 sequence is CASSIGGPRTRETQYF. The DNA of the CDR3 is TGTGCCAGTAGTATCGGGGGTCCTAGAACTAGGGAGACCCAGTACTTC.

The CDR3 sequence: CATSSDRGRYGYTF. DNA for the CDR3: TGTGCCACCAGCAGTGACCGGGGCCGCTATGGCTACACCTTC. The chain is built from TRBV15 and TRBJ1-2, with D tentatively TRBD1 (5 bases). CDR1 LNHNV and CDR2 YYDKDF come from the germline V gene (reference sequence). The germline V and J ends were trimmed by 3 bases and 4 bases, with 12 bases remaining between them. The CDR3 runs to 14 residues.

The chain employs TRBV28 and TRBJ1-1, with D unclear. With 5 bases removed from V and 5 bases from J, the gap between germline ends came to 15 bases. The germline V gene encodes CDR1 MDHEN and CDR2 SYDVKM. The CDR3 runs to 14 residues. CDR3 region: CASSLLRGQTEAFF. DNA of the CDR3: TGTGCCAGCAGTCTTCTCCGAGGGCAAACTGAAGCTTTCTTT.

The chain couples TRBV6-1 to TRBJ1-2, with TRBD1 matching 7 bases. Germline V gene lookup returns CDR1 MNHNS and CDR2 SASEGT. Trimming at V came to 1 base and at J to 11 bases, leaving 7 bases not matched to a gene. The CDR3 is 13 residues long. CDR3 residues: CASSEGTGPWYTF. The CDR3 DNA follows: TGTGCCAGCAGTGAAGGGACAGGCCCCTGGTACACCTTC.

Only one count was recorded for this clone. J is TRBJ1-5 and V is TRBV9; no firm D call. Germline lookup yields CDR1 SGDLS and CDR2 YYNGEE. The V gene lost 0 bases and the J gene lost 4 bases, with 5 bases spanning the gap. CDR3 length: 13 residues. This chain's CDR3 is CASSVDWNQPQHF. CDR3 in DNA: TGTGCCAGCAGCGTAGACTGGAATCAGCCCCAGCATTTT. The variable domain in full, completed from reference TRBV9 and TRBJ1-5, reads DSGVTQTPKHLITATGQRVTLRCSPRSGDLSVYWYQQSLDQGLQFLIQYYNGEERAKGNILERFSAQQFPDLHSELNLSSLELGDSALYFCASSVDWNQPQHFGDGTRLSIL.

The rearrangement uses TRBV7-6 and TRBJ1-1; D is undetermined. The CDR3 spans 12 residues. Between the trimmed V and J ends, which lost 2 bases and 6 bases, there was a span of 7 bases. CDR1 is SGHVS and CDR2 is FNYEAQ in the germline V gene. CDR3 nucleotides: TGTGCCAGCAGCTTACTGGGCGCTGAAGCTTTCTTT. It yields the protein CASSLLGAEAFF.

Note on this clone: One junction end disagrees with the germline gene, perhaps due to a read error. V usage is TRBV7-2 and J usage is TRBJ1-5, with unresolved D. The CDR3 contains 12 residues. Germline V gene sequence: CDR1 SGHTA, CDR2 FQGNSA. In DNA, the CDR3 is TGTGCCAGCAGCTTATGGGGTCAGACCCAGCATTTT. It codes for CASSLWGQTQHF.

This rearrangement joins TRBV19 to TRBJ1-2; D is undetermined. This CDR3 contains 16 residues. Per germline, CDR1 LNHDA and CDR2 SQIVND (reference sequence). Trimming cost V 5 bases and J 7 bases, with 23 bases left between them. This chain's CDR3 is CASSQEGPYRFSGYTF. CDR3 DNA sequence: TGTGCCAGTAGTCAAGAGGGCCCCTATCGTTTTTCTGGCTACACCTTC.

The chain combines TRBV27 with TRBJ1-2; tentatively, D is TRBD1 (5 bases). This CDR3 has 15 residues. Trimming took off 0 bases at V and 4 bases at J, with 12 bases between the two ends. Germline V gene lookup returns CDR1 MNHEY and CDR2 SMNVEV (reference sequence). The CDR3: CASSLSAGGSYGYTF. The CDR3, as DNA: TGTGCCAGCAGTTTATCGGCGGGGGGAAGCTATGGCTACACCTTC.

The genes are TRBV5-1 and TRBJ1-4; no firm D call. The V gene's germline CDR1 is SGHRS and CDR2 YFSETQ. The V gene lost 7 bases and the J gene lost 8 bases, with 6 bases spanning the gap. The CDR3 spans 10 residues. The CDR3 loop is CASGPEKLFF. For the CDR3, the DNA is TGCGCCAGCGGACCGGAAAAACTGTTTTTT.

The gene calls are TRBV30 and TRBJ1-2; D is ambiguous. This CDR3 has 11 residues. Germline CDR1 and CDR2: GTSNPN and SVGIG (reference sequence). V was cut by 2 bases and J by 5 bases, with 6 bases left in between. The chain's CDR3 is CAWSQGYGYTF. The CDR3 nucleotides are TGTGCCTGGAGTCAAGGGTATGGCTACACCTTC.

The V and J genes are TRBV4-3 and TRBJ2-2, with 7 bases identical to TRBD2. The CDR3 runs 18 residues. Germline V gene sequence: CDR1 LGHNA, CDR2 YSLEER. The ends lost 0 bases at V and 1 base at J; junction bases unmatched: 8. The CDR3 here is CASSQDRRGSLNTGELFF. The CDR3, as DNA: TGCGCCAGCAGCCAAGATCGGCGCGGGAGCTTGAACACCGGGGAGCTGTTTTTT.

The chain combines TRBV5-5 with TRBJ1-2; D gene uncertain. Germline loops: CDR1 SGHKS, CDR2 YYEKEE (reference sequence). V shed 1 base and J shed 4 bases, with 8 bases lying between them. The CDR3 length is 13 residues. The CDR3 is CASSLRDGYGYTF. DNA for the CDR3: TGTGCCAGCAGCTTGCGTGACGGCTATGGCTACACCTTC. Variable domain in full (rest from reference TRBV5-5 and TRBJ1-2): DAGVTQSPTHLIKTRGQQVTLRCSPISGHKSVSWYQQVLGQGPQFIFQYYEKEERGRGNFPDRFSARQFPNYSSELNVNALLLGDSALYLCASSLRDGYGYTFGSGTRLTVV.

The table lists this clone with a count of one. This chain uses TRBV14 with TRBJ2-3; 10 bases are shared with TRBD2. Per germline, CDR1 SGHDN and CDR2 FVKESK. V lost 0 bases and J lost 9; bases outside the gene matches: 9. The CDR3 length is 16 residues. The CDR3 reads CASSQERLAGVRTQYF. The CDR3 nucleotides read TGTGCCAGCAGCCAAGAGCGGCTAGCGGGGGTTAGGACGCAGTATTTT.

This clone was picked up many times. This rearrangement joins TRBV7-2 to TRBJ2-7; D is perhaps TRBD2 (6 bases). From germline, CDR1 is SGHTA and CDR2 FQGNSA. V was cut by 2 bases and J by 5 bases, with 16 bases left in between. This CDR3 is built from 15 residues. The CDR3 reads CASSLTSGVSHEQYF. In nucleotides, the CDR3 is TGTGCCAGCAGCTTAACCTCGGGGGTAAGCCACGAGCAGTACTTC.

This clone appeared once. V is TRBV5-1 and J is TRBJ1-2, with a possible D match to TRBD1 (5 bases). This CDR3 has 15 residues. The germline gives CDR1 SGHRS, CDR2 YFSETQ. Trimming cost V 4 bases and J 10 bases, with 23 bases left between them. The CDR3 DNA is TGCGCCAGCAGCGCTGGGGGGGGATTACATATCTTCTACACCTTC. This gives the protein CASSAGGGLHIFYTF. Combining the CDR3 with reference TRBV5-1 and TRBJ1-2 gives the whole variable domain KAGVTQTPRYLIKTRGQQVTLSCSPISGHRSVSWYQQTPGQGLQFLFEYFSETQRNKGNFPGRFSGRQFSNSRSEMNVSTLELGDSALYLCASSAGGGLHIFYTFGSGTRLTVV.

The genes are TRBV15 and TRBJ1-1; possible D gene TRBD1, 6 bases. Trimming took 4 bases from V and 11 from J, leaving 17 bases between them. The CDR3 runs 13 residues. In germline, CDR1 is LNHNV, CDR2 YYDKDF (reference sequence). The CDR3, as DNA: TGTGCCACCAGCAAAGTGGGGGGGCTGGTCGCTTTCTTT. It yields the protein CATSKVGGLVAFF.

This rearrangement joins TRBV4-2 to TRBJ2-3; 12 bases are a match to TRBD2. The ends lost 0 bases at V and 1 base at J; junction bases unmatched: 11. The germline V gene encodes CDR1 LGHNA and CDR2 YNFKEQ. The CDR3 length is 20 residues. CDR3 coding DNA: TGTGCCAGCAGCCAAGATCAGCGTCTAGCGGGGGGGCCAGGCACAGATACGCAGTATTTT. This gives the protein CASSQDQRLAGGPGTDTQYF.

This chain uses TRBV5-4 with TRBJ1-1, with D possibly TRBD1 on 5 matching bases. V shed 4 bases and J shed 5 bases, with 15 bases lying between them. The CDR3 is 14 amino acids. The V gene's germline CDR1 is SGHNT and CDR2 YYREEE (reference sequence). The CDR3 here is CASSLNPGRTEAFF. CDR3 DNA sequence: TGTGCCAGCAGCCTAAACCCAGGGAGGACTGAAGCTTTCTTT.

The CDR3, as DNA: TGCGCCAGCAGCCGCGAGGGAGAGATCTCTGGAAACACCATATATTTT. This codes for CASSREGEISGNTIYF. The V and J genes are TRBV4-1 and TRBJ1-3; D unresolved. Germline V gene data show CDR1 as MGHRA and CDR2 as YSYEKL. CDR3 length: 16 amino acids. Trimming removed 4 bases at V and 0 bases at J, with 13 bases between.

The genes are TRBV29-1 and TRBJ1-1, with D hard to call. The V gene's germline CDR1 is SQVTM and CDR2 ANQGSEA. CDR3 length: 12 residues. Trimming removed 4 bases at V and 1 base at J, with 7 bases between. CDR3 sequence: CSVVRENTEAFF. Written as DNA, the CDR3 is TGCAGCGTTGTGCGGGAGAACACTGAAGCTTTCTTT.